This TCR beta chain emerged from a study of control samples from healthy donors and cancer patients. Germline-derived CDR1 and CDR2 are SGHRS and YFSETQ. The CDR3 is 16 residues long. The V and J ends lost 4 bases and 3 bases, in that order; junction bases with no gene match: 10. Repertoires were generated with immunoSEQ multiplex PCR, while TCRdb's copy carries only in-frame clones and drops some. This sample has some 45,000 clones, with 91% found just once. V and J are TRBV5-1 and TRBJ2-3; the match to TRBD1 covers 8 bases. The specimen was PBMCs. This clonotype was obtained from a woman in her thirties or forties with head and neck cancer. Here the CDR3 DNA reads TGCGCCAGCAGCCCCGGACAGGGAATGGGAACAGATACGCAGTATTTT. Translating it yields CASSPGQGMGTDTQYF.